The 20 T cell receptor beta chains given below trace back to one sample, sequenced in a study of blood T cells in healthy people across ages. Primed by a sample-barcoded 5' primer and a J-beta primer mix, a second PCR proceeded for about 6 to 12 cycles. TCRdb recomputed calls from the 5' RACE reads with MiXCR, one row per CDR3 protein. The sample lists about 1.6 million distinct CDR3 sequences; 30% to 40% were seen once. The sample consisted of blood. The receptors here all came from a young woman in good health.

The rearrangement links TRBV5-1 to TRBJ2-5, with a weak D call TRBD1 (5 bases). Trimming shortened V by 1 base and J by 4 bases, and 17 bases separated the two germline ends. The germline V gene encodes CDR1 SGHRS and CDR2 YFSETQ. The CDR3 length is 16 residues. In DNA, the CDR3 is TGCGCCAGCAGCTTGAGTCCAGGACAAGGGCCAGAGACCCAGTACTTC. This sequence encodes CASSLSPGQGPETQYF.

This clonotype was recorded a few times. This chain uses TRBV11-2 with TRBJ2-5, with D unresolved. This CDR3 is built from 16 residues. CDR1 is SGHAT, CDR2 FQNNGV, per germline. V gave up 6 bases and J gave up 3 bases, with 20 bases separating them. This CDR3 reads CASRMAMDLSEETQYF. The CDR3 DNA is TGTGCCAGCAGAATGGCGATGGACCTTTCTGAAGAGACCCAGTACTTC.

The chain carries TRBV27 and TRBJ2-7; D is unresolved. This CDR3 has 14 amino acids. Trimming removed 0 bases at V and 6 bases at J, with 12 bases between. CDR1 and CDR2 from the germline V gene are MNHEY and SMNVEV (reference sequence). CDR3 nucleotides: TGTGCCAGCAGTTTATCGGCCCTCTTGGGCGAGCAGTACTTC. This encodes CASSLSALLGEQYF.

In the case of this clonotype: No conserved phenylalanine or tryptophan ends this CDR3, so it is likely a read error. V is TRBV5-1 and J is TRBJ2-3; 7 positions agree with TRBD1. There are 14 residues in the CDR3. From germline, CDR1 is SGHRS and CDR2 YFSETQ. The J segment lost 1 base and the V segment lost 3 bases, leaving 2 bases of the junction unmatched. The CDR3 coding sequence is TGCGCCAGCAGCTATGGACAGGGCACAGATACGCAGTATGTT. Translated: CASSYGQGTDTQYV.

The J gene is TRBJ2-7, the V gene TRBV27; D perhaps matches TRBD2 (6 bases). Germline loops: CDR1 MNHEY, CDR2 SMNVEV (reference sequence). There are 15 residues in the CDR3. V was trimmed by 2 bases and J by 3 bases, leaving 14 bases between them. The CDR3 loop reads CASSLKATDYYEQYF. The CDR3 nucleotides are TGTGCCAGCAGTTTAAAAGCAACGGACTACTACGAGCAGTACTTC.

The genes are TRBV29-1 and TRBJ1-2; D may be TRBD1 (5 bases). The CDR3 has 12 residues. CDR1 SQVTM and CDR2 ANQGSEA come from the germline V gene. The CDR3: CTLREGRGGYTF. DNA of the CDR3: TGCACCCTTAGGGAAGGCCGGGGGGGCTACACCTTC. The variable domain in full, with the rest retrieved from reference TRBV29-1 and TRBJ1-2, is SAVISQKPSRDICQRGTSLTIQCQVDSQVTMMFWYRQQPGQSLTLIATANQGSEATYESGFVIDKFPISRPNLTFSTLTVSNMSPEDSSIYLCTLREGRGGYTFGSGTRLTVV.

The V and J genes are TRBV6-5 and TRBJ2-7; D may be TRBD1 (5 bases). V lost 5 bases to trimming and J lost 3 bases, with 14 bases between them. The CDR3 spans 14 residues. Germline assignment: CDR1 MNHEY and CDR2 SVGAGI. The chain's CDR3 is CASSGSPQGYEQYF. DNA of the CDR3: TGTGCCAGCAGTGGGTCCCCCCAGGGCTACGAGCAGTACTTC.

The V call is TRBV20-1, the J call TRBJ1-1, with unresolved D. CDR1 DFQATT and CDR2 SNEGSKA come from the germline V gene (reference sequence). Trimming stripped 6 bases from V and 5 bases from J, with 16 bases between. The CDR3 has 13 amino acids. The CDR3 DNA sequence: TGCAGTGCGGCCTTCCTTAGGGTAACTGAAGCTTTCTTT. Translating gives CSAAFLRVTEAFF.

This clonotype was counted ten times or more. The chain recombines TRBV12-3 or TRBV12-4 with TRBJ2-1, with unresolved D. V lost 10 bases and J 0 bases, leaving 7 bases between the germline ends. This CDR3 contains 12 residues. The CDR3 protein is CATATSYNEQFF. Here the CDR3 DNA reads TGTGCCACGGCAACCTCCTACAATGAGCAGTTCTTC.

This clonotype has just a few counts. The genes are TRBV9 and TRBJ1-1; 8 bases are a match to TRBD1. The V gene's germline CDR1 is SGDLS and CDR2 YYNGEE. V trimming: 4 bases; J trimming: 1 base; junction bases outside the gene matches: 3. There are 14 residues in the CDR3. This chain's CDR3 is CASSTGGGNTEAFF. The CDR3 bases are TGTGCCAGCAGCACAGGGGGGGGGAACACTGAAGCTTTCTTT.

This clonotype was seen only a few times. The V and J genes are TRBV20-1 and TRBJ2-1; 12 nucleotides align to TRBD2. The CDR3 totals 16 residues. V lost 6 bases and J lost 9; bases outside the gene matches: 15. The germline V gene encodes CDR1 DFQATT and CDR2 SNEGSKA (reference sequence). CDR3 residues: CSAPKRTSGDLGEQFF. The CDR3, as DNA: TGCAGTGCCCCGAAGAGGACTAGCGGGGATCTCGGTGAGCAGTTCTTC.

This clonotype was seen more than once but under ten times. The rearrangement uses TRBV27 and TRBJ1-6, with D perhaps TRBD1 (6 bases). V shed 6 bases and J shed 10 bases, with 13 bases lying between them. CDR1 is MNHEY and CDR2 is SMNVEV in the germline V gene (reference sequence). This CDR3 has 13 residues. CDR3 nucleotides: TGTGCCAGCAGAGGACAGACGGGATCACCCCTCCACTTT. This sequence encodes CASRGQTGSPLHF.

The rearrangement joins TRBV7-3 to TRBJ2-1; D ambiguous. CDR1 and CDR2 (germline): SGHTA, FQGTGA. V was trimmed by 0 bases and J by 0 bases, leaving 9 bases between them. The CDR3 extends over 16 amino acids. The CDR3 nucleotides are TGTGCCAGCAGCTTAACCGGCGGCTACTCCTACAATGAGCAGTTCTTC. Protein sequence: CASSLTGGYSYNEQFF.

Regarding this clonotype: At one boundary the junction diverges from the germline segment, which might be a read error. The chain recombines TRBV11-2 with TRBJ2-5; D is uncertain. The CDR3 covers 14 residues. From germline, CDR1 is SGHAT and CDR2 FQNNGV. The CDR3 nucleotides are TGTGCCGGCAGCTTACGTTTATCCCAAGAGACCCAGTACTTC. Translation gives CAGSLRLSQETQYF.

Of note for this clonotype: An end of the junction does not agree with germline; a read error may underlie this. The chain recombines TRBV6-1 with TRBJ2-6; 8 nucleotides match TRBD1. This CDR3 is 18 amino acids long. Germline V gene data show CDR1 as MNHNS and CDR2 as SASEGT. CDR3 nucleotides: TGTGCCAACAGTGAAGCGCACAGGGGGGCGTCTGGGGCCAACGTCCTGACTTTC. Residues: CANSEAHRGASGANVLTF.

This clonotype was detected a few times. The V gene is TRBV6-5, the J gene TRBJ2-3; 7 positions match TRBD1. The V segment lost 9 bases and the J segment 2 bases; nucleotides outside the gene matches: 11. Per the germline V gene, CDR1 is MNHEY and CDR2 is SVGAGI. The CDR3 spans 15 residues. CDR3 residues: CASKTRQGLTDTQYF. CDR3 DNA sequence: TGTGCCAGTAAGACAAGACAGGGTCTCACAGATACGCAGTATTTT.

This chain joins TRBV20-1 and TRBJ2-7, with 7 bases lining up with TRBD2. CDR1 DFQATT and CDR2 SNEGSKA come from the germline V gene (reference sequence). CDR3 length: 15 residues. The V gene end was trimmed by 3 bases and the J gene end by 7 bases; junction bases not matched to a gene: 15. The CDR3 DNA reads TGCAGTGCTAGCGCTCTAGCGGTCTCCTACAATGAGCAGTACTTC. Amino acid sequence: CSASALAVSYNEQYF.

The genes are TRBV5-1 and TRBJ1-2; TRBD1 is a possible D gene (5 bases). Looked up from germline, CDR1 is SGHRS and CDR2 is YFSETQ. Trimming stripped 3 bases from V and 8 bases from J, with 17 bases between. The CDR3 is made up of 14 amino acids. The CDR3 bases are TGCGCCAGCAGCTCGGGACCGCTGATTAAGGGCTACACCTTC. Translating gives CASSSGPLIKGYTF. The entire variable domain, with the rest obtained from reference TRBV5-1 and TRBJ1-2, is as follows: KAGVTQTPRYLIKTRGQQVTLSCSPISGHRSVSWYQQTPGQGLQFLFEYFSETQRNKGNFPGRFSGRQFSNSRSEMNVSTLELGDSALYLCASSSGPLIKGYTFGSGTRLTVV.

V gene TRBV12-3 or TRBV12-4 combines with J gene TRBJ1-2; D ambiguous. The CDR3 totals 13 residues. V lost 3 bases to trimming and J lost 11 bases, with 16 bases between them. CDR3 region: CASSLLEKKGYTF. For the CDR3, the DNA is TGTGCCAGCAGTTTGTTAGAAAAGAAAGGTTACACCTTC.

V is TRBV7-2 and J is TRBJ2-2; TRBD2 agrees at 8 bases. Germline CDR1 and CDR2: SGHTA and FQGNSA. J lost 6 bases, V lost 2 bases, and 8 bases had no gene match. The CDR3 loop spans 16 amino acids. CDR3 DNA sequence: TGTGCCAGCAGCTTATCCTCACTAGCGGTATCCGGGGAGCTGTTTTTT. Translating it yields CASSLSSLAVSGELFF.